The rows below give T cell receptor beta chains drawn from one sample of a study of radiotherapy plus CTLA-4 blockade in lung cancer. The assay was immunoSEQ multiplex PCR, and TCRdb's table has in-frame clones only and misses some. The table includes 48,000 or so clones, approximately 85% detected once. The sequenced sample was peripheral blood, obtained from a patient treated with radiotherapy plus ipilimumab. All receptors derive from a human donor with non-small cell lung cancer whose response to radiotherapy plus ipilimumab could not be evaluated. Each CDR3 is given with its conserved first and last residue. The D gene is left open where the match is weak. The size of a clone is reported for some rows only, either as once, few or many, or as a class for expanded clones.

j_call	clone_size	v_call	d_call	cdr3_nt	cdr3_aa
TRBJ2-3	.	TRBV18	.	TGTGCCAGCTCACCACAGGGGCCCTTGGGGGATACGCAGTATTTT	CASSPQGPLGDTQYF
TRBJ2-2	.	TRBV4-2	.	TGTGCCAGCAGCCAAGAGGGAAGAGGGACCGGGGAGCTGTTTTTT	CASSQEGRGTGELFF
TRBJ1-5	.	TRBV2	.	TGTGCCAGCAGTGGCGTCCGGGACACCAATCAGCCCCAGCATTTT	CASSGVRDTNQPQHF
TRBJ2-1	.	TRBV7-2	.	TGTGCCAGCAGCTTAGTTACCGGGATAAGATTTAATGAGCAGTTCTTC	CASSLVTGIRFNEQFF
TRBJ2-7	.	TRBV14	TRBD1	TGTGCCAGCAGCCACCCCCAGGGGGCTTTGTACGAGCAGTACTTC	CASSHPQGALYEQYF
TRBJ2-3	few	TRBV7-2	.	TGTGCCAGCAGCTCTATGATCGCACTAGAGTGGTATTTT	CASSSMIALEWYF
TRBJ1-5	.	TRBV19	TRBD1	TGTGCCAGTAGTATAAAACCAGGGGGGTCTCAGCCCCAGCATTTT	CASSIKPGGSQPQHF
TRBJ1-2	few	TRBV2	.	TGTGCCAGCACCTTGGACAGTTACTATGGCTACACCTTC	CASTLDSYYGYTF
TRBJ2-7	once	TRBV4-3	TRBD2	TGCGCCAGCAGCCAAGAAGGGAGCGGGAGTATACACGAGCAGTACTTC	CASSQEGSGSIHEQYF
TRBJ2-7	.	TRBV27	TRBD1	TGTGCCAGCCGGGGACAGGGGGCTGGAAACGAGCAGTACTTC	CASRGQGAGNEQYF
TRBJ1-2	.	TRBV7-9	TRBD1	TGTGCCAGCAGCTTAGAGACAGGGGACGGCTACACCTTC	CASSLETGDGYTF
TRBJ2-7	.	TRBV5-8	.	TGTGCCAGCAGCTTTATGGTTAGGGAGGCCCGAACCAACTACGAGCAGTACTTC	CASSFMVREARTNYEQYF
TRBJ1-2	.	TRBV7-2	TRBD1	TGTGCCAGCAGCTCGGACGACAGGGTATCCTATGGCTACACCTTC	CASSSDDRVSYGYTF
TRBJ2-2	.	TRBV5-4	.	TGTGCCAGCAGCCACGGTCCTAAGGGGCCTCCCGGGGAGCTGTTTTTT	CASSHGPKGPPGELFF
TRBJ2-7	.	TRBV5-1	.	TGCGCCAGCAGCCTACCGGGGGGGACAGGGAAAAACGAGCAGTACTTC	CASSLPGGTGKNEQYF
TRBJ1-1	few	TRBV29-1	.	TGCAGCACTGGACAGATGAACACTGAAGCTTTCTTT	CSTGQMNTEAFF
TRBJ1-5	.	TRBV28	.	TGTGCCAGCAGTTCCCCGGGGGAACGGCCCCAGCATTTT	CASSSPGERPQHF
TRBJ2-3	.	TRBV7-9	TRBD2	TGTGCCAGCAGCAGTAGCGGGAGCTTCACAGATACGCAGTATTTT	CASSSSGSFTDTQYF
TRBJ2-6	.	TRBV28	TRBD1	TGTGCCAGCAGCAAGGACAGGTACAACGTCCTGACTTTC	CASSKDRYNVLTF
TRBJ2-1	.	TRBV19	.	TGTGCCAGTAGTATAGGTGATAGCAGGGTAGGAAATGAGCAGTTCTTC	CASSIGDSRVGNEQFF
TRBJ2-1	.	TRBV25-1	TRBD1	TGTGCCAGCCAAAAGGGGACAGGGGGGTACAATGAGCAGTTCTTC	CASQKGTGGYNEQFF
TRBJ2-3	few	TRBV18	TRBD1	TGTGCCAGCTCACCGGGACAGGGTGGGACAGATACGCAGTATTTT	CASSPGQGGTDTQYF
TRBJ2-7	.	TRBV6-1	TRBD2	TGTGCCAGCAGTGAAATCAGCGGGAGGGCCAACGAGCAGTACTTC	CASSEISGRANEQYF
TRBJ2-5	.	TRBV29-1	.	TGCAGCGTTGGCGTGCCGGGACGGGGGCAAGAGACCCAGTACTTC	CSVGVPGRGQETQYF
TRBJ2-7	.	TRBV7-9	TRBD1	TGTGCCAGCAGCTTAGGGGCGGGACAGGGTTACTACGAGCAGTACTTC	CASSLGAGQGYYEQYF
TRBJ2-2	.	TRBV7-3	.	TGTGCCAGCAGACTGGGACTGCAGGCCGGGGAGCTGTTTTTT	CASRLGLQAGELFF
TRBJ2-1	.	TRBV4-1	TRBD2	TGCGCCAGCAGCCTGTGGGGACTAGCGGGAGAAAATGAGCAGTTCTTC	CASSLWGLAGENEQFF
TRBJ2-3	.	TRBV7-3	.	TGTGCCAGCAGCTCGCGGGACAGCACCACAGATACGCAGTATTTT	CASSSRDSTTDTQYF
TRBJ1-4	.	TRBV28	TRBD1	TGTGCCAGCAGTTTAATTTTGGGGACAGACGATGAAAAACTGTTTTTT	CASSLILGTDDEKLFF
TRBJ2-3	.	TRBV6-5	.	TGTGCCAGCAGTTACTCGAGTACAGATACGCAGTATTTT	CASSYSSTDTQYF
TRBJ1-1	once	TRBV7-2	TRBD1	TGTGCCAGCAGCTTAAGGCGGACAGGGGGCCACACTGAAGCTTTCTTT	CASSLRRTGGHTEAFF
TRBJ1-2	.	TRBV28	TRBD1	TGTGCCAGCAGGCGGACAGGGGCGAGAGGGGGCTATGGCTACACCTTC	CASRRTGARGGYGYTF
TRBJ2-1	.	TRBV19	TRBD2	TGTGCCAGTAGTATGAGTCGGGGGGCCGGGACTAGCGGGGACAATGAGCAGTTCTTC	CASSMSRGAGTSGDNEQFF
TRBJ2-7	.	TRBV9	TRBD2	TGTGCCAGCAGCGTAGGGGGGGGAGGCGAGCAGTACTTC	CASSVGGGGEQYF
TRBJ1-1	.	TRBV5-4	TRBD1	TGTGCCAGCAGCTCGGGGACAGGGGGTACTGAAGCTTTCTTT	CASSSGTGGTEAFF
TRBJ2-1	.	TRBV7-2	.	TGTGCCAGCCGCGGATGGACAGAGCACAATGAGCAGTTCTTC	CASRGWTEHNEQFF
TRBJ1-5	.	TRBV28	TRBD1	TGTGCCAGCAGTTTAGGCGGGACAGGGGGGGGTCAGCCCCAGCATTTT	CASSLGGTGGGQPQHF
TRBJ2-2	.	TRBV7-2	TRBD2	TGTGCCAGCAGCTTAGCGGTGGGACTAGCGGGAGGCCGTCCCGGGGAGCTGTTTTTT	CASSLAVGLAGGRPGELFF
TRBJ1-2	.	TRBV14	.	TGTGCCAGCAGCCAAGATACAGGGTATGGCTACACCTTC	CASSQDTGYGYTF
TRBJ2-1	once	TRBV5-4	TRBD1	TGTGCCAGCAGTGCCGGGACAGGGGGCTACAATGAGCAGTTCTTC	CASSAGTGGYNEQFF
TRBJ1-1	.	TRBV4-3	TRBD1	TGCGCCAGCAGCCCCAGGGGGCGGACTGAAGCTTTCTTT	CASSPRGRTEAFF
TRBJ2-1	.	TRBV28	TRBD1	TGTGCTACGCAGAAGAGAACGGGACAGGGGAAGAATGAGCAGTTCTTC	CATQKRTGQGKNEQFF
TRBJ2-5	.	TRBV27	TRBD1	TGTGCCAGCAGTCGACCGGGACAGGGGCAAGAGACCCAGTACTTC	CASSRPGQGQETQYF
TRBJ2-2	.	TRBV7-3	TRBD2	TGTGCCAGCAGCTTATGGACTTTCGGACTAGCGGGAGGTCACACCGGGGAGCTGTTTTTT	CASSLWTFGLAGGHTGELFF
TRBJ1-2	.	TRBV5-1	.	TGCGCCAGCAGCTTGGAGGAGGGAGCTAACTATGGCTACACCTTC	CASSLEEGANYGYTF
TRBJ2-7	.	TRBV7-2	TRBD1	TGTGCCAGCAGCGGGACGGGACAGGGCTACGAGCAGTACTTC	CASSGTGQGYEQYF
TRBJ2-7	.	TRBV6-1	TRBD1	TGTGCCAGCAGCCTAGGACAGGGAGGCTACGAGCAGTACTTC	CASSLGQGGYEQYF
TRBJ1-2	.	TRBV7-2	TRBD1	TGTGCCAGCAGCATTGCCGGGACAGGGCTCTATGGCTACACCTTC	CASSIAGTGLYGYTF
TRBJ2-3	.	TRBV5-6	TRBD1	TGTGCCAGCAGCTCCCCCGGGACAGGAACAGATACGCAGTATTTT	CASSSPGTGTDTQYF
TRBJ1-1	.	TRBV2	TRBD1	TGTGCCAGCAGTCTGGACAGGATGAACACTGAAGCTTTCTTT	CASSLDRMNTEAFF
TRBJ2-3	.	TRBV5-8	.	TGTGCCAGCAGCTTCGCGGGAAGCACAGATACGCAGTATTTT	CASSFAGSTDTQYF
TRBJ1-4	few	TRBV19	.	TGTGCCAGTAGGCGTAGGGGTACTGTAACTAATGAAAAACTGTTTTTT	CASRRRGTVTNEKLFF
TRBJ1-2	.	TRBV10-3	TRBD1	TGTGCCATCAGTGAAGGGACAGGGGGTTATGGCTACACCTTC	CAISEGTGGYGYTF
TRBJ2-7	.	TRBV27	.	TGTGCCAGCAGTTTATCGCCCATCAGGGTAGGGTACGAGCAGTACTTC	CASSLSPIRVGYEQYF